A selection of T cell receptor beta chains follows, all from one sample in a study of blood T cell repertoires in COVID-19. The data were produced by immunoSEQ multiplex PCR, yet TCRdb's version contains in-frame clones alone and is incomplete. The sample has fewer than 350,000 clones, 86% seen once. The sequenced sample was peripheral blood. The receptors stem from a woman aged 25 to 45 with COVID-19, enrolled during active disease. Each CDR3 is given without its conserved first and last residue.

J gene,V gene,CDR3 protein
TRBJ1-2,TRBV6-6,ASSWDPGQGGGYT
TRBJ1-1,TRBV30,AWTNRDRRYTEAF
TRBJ1-2,TRBV6-5,ASSYRPQGNYGYT
TRBJ2-7,TRBV19,ASSIAGYEQY
TRBJ1-2,TRBV28,ASSKGTVFYGYT
TRBJ1-2,TRBV24-1,ATCPRALEKGYT
TRBJ2-5,TRBV27,ARRGGVNQETQY
TRBJ1-2,TRBV7-2,ASSLRGQLGYT
TRBJ2-7,TRBV6-5,ASSYSLQASYEQY
TRBJ2-5,TRBV5-1,ASSLVSGQETQY
TRBJ2-3,TRBV10-1,ASSGQGTTDTQY
TRBJ2-1,TRBV10-1,ASSESLAGADEF
TRBJ2-3,TRBV11-2,ASSGSGASTDTQY
TRBJ2-1,TRBV7-8,ASSQGGTGTYNEQF
TRBJ2-3,TRBV9,ASSVGGAGGSTDTQY
TRBJ2-5,TRBV7-7,ASSLGGGSGETQY
TRBJ2-3,TRBV11-3,ASSLGGGTDTQY
TRBJ2-2,TRBV28,ASSFPPLAEDRVFTGELF
TRBJ1-6,TRBV23-1,ASSPECSPLH
TRBJ2-7,TRBV19,ASSDKGQGGYEQY
TRBJ2-2,TRBV27,ASTALGPAGAGELF
TRBJ1-1,TRBV4-1,ASSLLLFENTEAF
TRBJ1-2,TRBV5-1,ASSLRAGAYGYT
TRBJ2-1,TRBV19,ATSRTGYYNEQF
TRBJ2-5,TRBV2,ASSVDGRPPQETQY
TRBJ1-2,TRBV20-1,SASGGRWGYT